The entry that follows covers one T cell receptor beta chain sequence. As yet, its antigen is unknown. The data stem from a study of T cells in Graves' hyperthyroidism and ophthalmopathy. Study as a whole: Once the initial diagnosis was made, peripheral blood was obtained before any treatment.

Researchers amplified the TCR beta CDR3 regions from RNA transcripts. First-round RT-PCR of the TCR CDR3 relied on the HTBI primer set. One entry per CDR3 protein results from TCRdb running MiXCR on the multiplex PCR reads. The table lists some 530,000 distinct CDR3 sequences, approximately 23% of them singletons. Points from the study as a whole: Among thyroid clonotypes expanded above 0.001, most also appeared in blood.

The cohort's ophthalmopathy patients, a group with duration under 3 months, had a Clinical Activity Score of at least 3 and a NOSPECS grade of at least 4. This CDR3 is built from 15 residues. V was clipped by 1 base and J by 0 bases, with 12 bases between them. Looked up from germline, CDR1 is SQVTM and CDR2 is ANQGSEA. Sample: blood. This TCR was sampled from a woman between 70 and 85 years old with Graves' ophthalmopathy. V is TRBV29-1 and J is TRBJ2-5, with D perhaps TRBD2 (7 bases). In nucleotides, the CDR3 is TGCAGCGTTGAAGTTGGCGGGGGCGACCAAGAGACCCAGTACTTC. Protein sequence: CSVEVGGGDQETQYF.